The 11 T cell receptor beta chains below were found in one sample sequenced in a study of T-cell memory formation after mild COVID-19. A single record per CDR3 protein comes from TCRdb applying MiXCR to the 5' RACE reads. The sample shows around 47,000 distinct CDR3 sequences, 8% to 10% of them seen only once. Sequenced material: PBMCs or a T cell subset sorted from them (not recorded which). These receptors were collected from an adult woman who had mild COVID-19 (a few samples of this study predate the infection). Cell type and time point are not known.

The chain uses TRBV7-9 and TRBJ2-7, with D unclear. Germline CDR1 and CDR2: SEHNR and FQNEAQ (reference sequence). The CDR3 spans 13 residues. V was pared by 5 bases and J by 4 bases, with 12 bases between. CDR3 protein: CASSPGFSYEQYF. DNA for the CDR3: TGTGCCAGCAGCCCCGGGTTCTCATACGAGCAGTACTTC.

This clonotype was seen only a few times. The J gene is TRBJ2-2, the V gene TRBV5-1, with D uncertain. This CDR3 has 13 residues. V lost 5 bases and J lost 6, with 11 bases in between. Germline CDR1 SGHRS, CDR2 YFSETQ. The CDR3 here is CASRAPGPGELFF. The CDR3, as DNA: TGCGCCAGCAGGGCGCCCGGACCCGGGGAGCTGTTTTTT.

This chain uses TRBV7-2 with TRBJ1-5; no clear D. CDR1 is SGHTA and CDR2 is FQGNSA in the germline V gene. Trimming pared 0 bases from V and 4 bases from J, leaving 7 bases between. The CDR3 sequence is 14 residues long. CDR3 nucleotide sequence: TGTGCCAGCAGCTTAGCGGTCAGGAATCAGCCCCAGCATTTT. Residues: CASSLAVRNQPQHF. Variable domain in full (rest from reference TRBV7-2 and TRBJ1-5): GAGVSQSPSNKVTEKGKDVELRCDPISGHTALYWYRQSLGQGLEFLIYFQGNSAPDKSGLPSDRFSAERTGGSVSTLTIQRTQQEDSAVYLCASSLAVRNQPQHFGDGTRLSIL.

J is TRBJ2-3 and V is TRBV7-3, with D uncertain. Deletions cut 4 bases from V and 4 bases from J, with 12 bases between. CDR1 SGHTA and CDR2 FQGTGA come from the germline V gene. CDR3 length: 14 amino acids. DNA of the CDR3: TGTGCCAGCAGCTCACGACACGGCGCAGATACGCAGTATTTT. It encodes CASSSRHGADTQYF.

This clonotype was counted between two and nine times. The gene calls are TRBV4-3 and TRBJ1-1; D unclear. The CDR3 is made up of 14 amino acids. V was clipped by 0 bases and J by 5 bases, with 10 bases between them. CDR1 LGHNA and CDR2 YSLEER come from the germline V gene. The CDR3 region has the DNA TGCGCCAGCAGCCAAGATACAAAACCGACTGAAGCTTTCTTT. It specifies CASSQDTKPTEAFF.

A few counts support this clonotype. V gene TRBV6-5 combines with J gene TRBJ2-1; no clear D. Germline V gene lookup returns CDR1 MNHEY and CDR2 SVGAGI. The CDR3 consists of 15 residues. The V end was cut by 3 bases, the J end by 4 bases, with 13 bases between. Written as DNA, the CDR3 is TGTGCCAGCAGTTATGACCTCCGAACATACAATGAGCAGTTCTTC. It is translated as CASSYDLRTYNEQFF.

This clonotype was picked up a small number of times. The CDR3: CASSNSWDSQDYGYTF. The CDR3 coding sequence is TGTGCCAGCAGCAATTCGTGGGACAGCCAGGACTATGGCTACACCTTC. The chain employs TRBV21-1 and TRBJ1-2; TRBD1 reflects the table's D call only, with no check against the DNA. TRBV21-1 is an annotated pseudogene. This CDR3 has 16 amino acids.

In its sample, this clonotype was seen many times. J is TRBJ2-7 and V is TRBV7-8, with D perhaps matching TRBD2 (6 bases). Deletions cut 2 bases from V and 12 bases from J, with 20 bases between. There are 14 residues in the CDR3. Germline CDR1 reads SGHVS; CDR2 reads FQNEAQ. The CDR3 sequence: CASSLRDPRGSRYF. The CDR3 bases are TGTGCCAGCAGCTTAAGGGACCCACGGGGGAGTCGGTACTTC.

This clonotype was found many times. The CDR3, as DNA: TGTGCCAGCAGGGGCAGGACAGGGTATGGCTACACCTTC. It encodes CASRGRTGYGYTF. The V call is TRBV6-5, the J call TRBJ1-2; 8 bases agree with TRBD1. CDR3 size: 13 residues. Germline-derived CDR1 and CDR2 are MNHEY and SVGAGI. With V trimmed by 6 bases and J by 5 bases, 5 bases remained unmatched.

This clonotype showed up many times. The CDR3 nucleotides are TGCAGTGCTAATCCCATCAATCAGGGGGCTCATGGCTACACCTTC. The encoded protein is CSANPINQGAHGYTF. The chain joins TRBV20-1 to TRBJ1-2; 8 nucleotides line up with TRBD1. There are 15 residues in the CDR3. CDR1 and CDR2 from the germline V gene are DFQATT and SNEGSKA (reference sequence). After removal of 4 bases from V and 6 bases from J, the junction contained 13 bases not matched to a gene.

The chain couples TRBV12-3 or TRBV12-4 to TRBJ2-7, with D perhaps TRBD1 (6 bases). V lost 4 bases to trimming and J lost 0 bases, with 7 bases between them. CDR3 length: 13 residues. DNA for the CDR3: TGTGCCAGCAGTTCGACAGGCTCCTACGAGCAGTACTTC. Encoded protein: CASSSTGSYEQYF.